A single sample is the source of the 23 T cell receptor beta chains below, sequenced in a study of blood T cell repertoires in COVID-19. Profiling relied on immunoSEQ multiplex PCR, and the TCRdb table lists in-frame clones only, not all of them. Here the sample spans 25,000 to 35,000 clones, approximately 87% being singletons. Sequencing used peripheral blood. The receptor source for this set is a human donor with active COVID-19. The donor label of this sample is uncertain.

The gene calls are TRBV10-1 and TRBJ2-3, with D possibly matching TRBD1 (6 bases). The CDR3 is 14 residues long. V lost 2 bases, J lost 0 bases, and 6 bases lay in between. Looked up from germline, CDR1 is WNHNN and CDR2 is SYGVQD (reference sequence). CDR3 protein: CASSEDRSTDTQYF. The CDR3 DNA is TGCGCCAGCAGTGAGGACAGGAGCACAGATACGCAGTATTTT.

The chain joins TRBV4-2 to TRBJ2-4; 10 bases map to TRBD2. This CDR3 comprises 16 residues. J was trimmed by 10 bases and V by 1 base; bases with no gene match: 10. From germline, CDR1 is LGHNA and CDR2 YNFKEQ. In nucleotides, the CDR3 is TGTGCCAGCAGCCAAGCAAGAGCGGGGGGGACGTTTATTCAGTACTTC. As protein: CASSQARAGGTFIQYF.

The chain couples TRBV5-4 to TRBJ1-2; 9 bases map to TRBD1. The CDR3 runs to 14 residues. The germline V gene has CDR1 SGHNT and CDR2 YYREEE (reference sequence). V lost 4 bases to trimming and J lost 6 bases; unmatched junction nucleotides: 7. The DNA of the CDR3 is TGTGCCAGCAGCCTGGACAGGGGATTTGATGGCTACACCTTC. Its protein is CASSLDRGFDGYTF. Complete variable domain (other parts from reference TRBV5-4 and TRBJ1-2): ETGVTQSPTHLIKTRGQQVTLRCSSQSGHNTVSWYQQALGQGPQFIFQYYREEENGRGNFPPRFSGLQFPNYSSELNVNALELDDSALYLCASSLDRGFDGYTFGSGTRLTVV.

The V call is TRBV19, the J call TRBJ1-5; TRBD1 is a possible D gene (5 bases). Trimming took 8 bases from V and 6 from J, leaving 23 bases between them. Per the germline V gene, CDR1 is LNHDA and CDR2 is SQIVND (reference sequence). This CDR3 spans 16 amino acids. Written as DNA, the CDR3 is TGTGCCAGTCGAACCTCCTACAGGTCGGAGGGTCAGCCCCAGCATTTT. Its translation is CASRTSYRSEGQPQHF.

The CDR3 protein is CASSPQGTRYNEQFF. The CDR3 DNA follows: TGTGCCAGCAGCCCTCAGGGAACGCGGTACAATGAGCAGTTCTTC. V usage is TRBV11-3 and J usage is TRBJ2-1; D may be TRBD1 (5 bases). V was cut by 5 bases and J by 4 bases, with 15 bases left in between. This CDR3 spans 15 amino acids. CDR1 and CDR2 (germline): SGHNT, YENEEA.

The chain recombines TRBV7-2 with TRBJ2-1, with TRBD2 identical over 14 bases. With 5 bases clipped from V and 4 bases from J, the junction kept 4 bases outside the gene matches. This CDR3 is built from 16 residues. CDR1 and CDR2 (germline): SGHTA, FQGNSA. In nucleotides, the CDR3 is TGTGCCAGCAGCGGCGGGACTAGCGGGGGTTACAATGAGCAGTTCTTC. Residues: CASSGGTSGGYNEQFF. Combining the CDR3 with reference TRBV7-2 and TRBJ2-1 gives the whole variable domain GAGVSQSPSNKVTEKGKDVELRCDPISGHTALYWYRQSLGQGLEFLIYFQGNSAPDKSGLPSDRFSAERTGGSVSTLTIQRTQQEDSAVYLCASSGGTSGGYNEQFFGPGTRLTVL.

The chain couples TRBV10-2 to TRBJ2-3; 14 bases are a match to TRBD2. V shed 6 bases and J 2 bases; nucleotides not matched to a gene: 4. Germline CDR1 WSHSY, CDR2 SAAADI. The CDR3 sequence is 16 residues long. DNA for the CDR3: TGCGCCAGCAGGAAGGGACTAGCGGGGGCCACAGATACGCAGTATTTT. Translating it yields CASRKGLAGATDTQYF.

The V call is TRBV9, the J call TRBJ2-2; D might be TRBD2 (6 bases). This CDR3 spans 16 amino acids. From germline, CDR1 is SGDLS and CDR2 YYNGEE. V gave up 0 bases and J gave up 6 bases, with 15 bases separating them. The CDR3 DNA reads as TGTGCCAGCAGCGTAGATGGGGGGTACTTGGCCGGGGAGCTGTTTTTT. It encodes CASSVDGGYLAGELFF.

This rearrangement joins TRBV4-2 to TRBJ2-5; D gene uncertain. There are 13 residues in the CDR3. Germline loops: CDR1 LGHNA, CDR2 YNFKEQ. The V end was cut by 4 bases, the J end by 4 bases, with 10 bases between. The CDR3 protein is CASSLLLGETQYF. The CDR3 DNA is TGTGCCAGCAGCCTCTTACTCGGAGAGACCCAGTACTTC.

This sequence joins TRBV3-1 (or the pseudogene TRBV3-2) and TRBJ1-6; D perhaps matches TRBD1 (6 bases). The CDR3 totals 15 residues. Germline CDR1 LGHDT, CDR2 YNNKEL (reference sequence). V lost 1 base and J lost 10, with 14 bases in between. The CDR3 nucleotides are TGTGCCAGCAGCCAAGTTGCGGGGGGCCGGTCACCCCTCCACTTT. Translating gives CASSQVAGGRSPLHF.

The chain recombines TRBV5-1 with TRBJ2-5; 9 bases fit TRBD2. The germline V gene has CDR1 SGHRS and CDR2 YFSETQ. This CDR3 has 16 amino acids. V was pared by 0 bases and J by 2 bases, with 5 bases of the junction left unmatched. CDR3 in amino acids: CASSLAASGVQETQYF. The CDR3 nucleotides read TGCGCCAGCAGCTTGGCCGCTAGCGGGGTACAAGAGACCCAGTACTTC.

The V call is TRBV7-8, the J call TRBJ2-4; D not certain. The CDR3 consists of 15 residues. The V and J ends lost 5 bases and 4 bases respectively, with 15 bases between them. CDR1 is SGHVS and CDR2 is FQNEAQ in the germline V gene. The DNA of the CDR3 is TGTGCCAGCAGCAACCCAGGAAATCGAAAAAACATTCAGTACTTC. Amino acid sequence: CASSNPGNRKNIQYF.

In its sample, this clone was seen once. The CDR3: CASSTTGLREQYF. CDR3 coding DNA: TGCGCCAGCAGCACTACGGGACTTCGGGAGCAGTACTTC. This chain joins TRBV5-1 and TRBJ2-7; possibly TRBD2 for D (6 bases). The CDR3 has 13 residues. Germline assignment: CDR1 SGHRS and CDR2 YFSETQ. The ends were cut back, 4 bases at V and 7 bases at J, with 15 bases in the middle.

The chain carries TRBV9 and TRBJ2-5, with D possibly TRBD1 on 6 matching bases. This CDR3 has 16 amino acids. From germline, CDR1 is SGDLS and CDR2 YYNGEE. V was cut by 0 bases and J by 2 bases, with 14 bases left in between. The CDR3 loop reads CASSVGGVGGQETQYF. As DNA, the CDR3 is TGTGCCAGCAGCGTAGGTGGGGTAGGGGGACAAGAGACCCAGTACTTC.

The DNA for the CDR3 is TGCGCCAGCAGCCGCGGGACAGGGGCATACGAGCAGTACTTC. Its translation: CASSRGTGAYEQYF. The chain uses TRBV5-1 and TRBJ2-7; 10 nucleotides line up with TRBD1. V dropped 4 bases and J dropped 4; count of bases not matched to a gene: 5. The CDR3 extends over 14 amino acids. Germline CDR1 reads SGHRS; CDR2 reads YFSETQ.

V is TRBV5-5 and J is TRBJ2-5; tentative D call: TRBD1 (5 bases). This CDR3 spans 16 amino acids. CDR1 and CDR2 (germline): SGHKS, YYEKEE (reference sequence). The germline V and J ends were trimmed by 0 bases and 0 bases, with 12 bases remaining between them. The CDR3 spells CASSLGTSWYQETQYF. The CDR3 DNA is TGTGCCAGCAGCTTGGGGACATCGTGGTACCAAGAGACCCAGTACTTC.

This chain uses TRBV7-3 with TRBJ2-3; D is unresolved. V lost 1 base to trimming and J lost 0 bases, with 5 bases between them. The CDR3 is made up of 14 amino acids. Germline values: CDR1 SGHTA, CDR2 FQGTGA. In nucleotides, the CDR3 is TGTGCCAGCAGCTTAATACTTAGCACAGATACGCAGTATTTT. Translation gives CASSLILSTDTQYF.

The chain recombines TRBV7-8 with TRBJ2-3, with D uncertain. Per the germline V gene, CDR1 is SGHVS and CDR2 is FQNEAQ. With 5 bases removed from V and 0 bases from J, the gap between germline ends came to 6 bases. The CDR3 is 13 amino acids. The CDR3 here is CASSQSSTDTQYF. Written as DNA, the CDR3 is TGTGCCAGCAGCCAGAGTAGCACAGATACGCAGTATTTT.

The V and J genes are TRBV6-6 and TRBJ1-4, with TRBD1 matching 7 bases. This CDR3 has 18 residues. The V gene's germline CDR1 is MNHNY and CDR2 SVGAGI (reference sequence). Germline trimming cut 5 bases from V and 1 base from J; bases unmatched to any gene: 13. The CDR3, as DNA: TGTGCCAGCAGTCCTTCCCTCACAGGGGCCGGAACTAATGAAAAACTGTTTTTT. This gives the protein CASSPSLTGAGTNEKLFF.

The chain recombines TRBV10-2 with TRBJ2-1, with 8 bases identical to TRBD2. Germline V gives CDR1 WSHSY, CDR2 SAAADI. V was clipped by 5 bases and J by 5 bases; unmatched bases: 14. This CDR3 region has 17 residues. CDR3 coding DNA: TGCGCCAGCAGTTGGTCCTCAACGGGGGGGGAGGACAATGAGCAGTTCTTC. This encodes CASSWSSTGGEDNEQFF.

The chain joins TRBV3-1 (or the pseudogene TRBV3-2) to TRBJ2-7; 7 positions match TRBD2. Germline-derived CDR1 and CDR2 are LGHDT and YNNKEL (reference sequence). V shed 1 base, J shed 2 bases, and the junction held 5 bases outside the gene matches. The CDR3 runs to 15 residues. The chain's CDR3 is CASSQGSSGTYEQYF. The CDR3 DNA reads TGTGCCAGCAGCCAAGGTTCTAGCGGTACCTACGAGCAGTACTTC.

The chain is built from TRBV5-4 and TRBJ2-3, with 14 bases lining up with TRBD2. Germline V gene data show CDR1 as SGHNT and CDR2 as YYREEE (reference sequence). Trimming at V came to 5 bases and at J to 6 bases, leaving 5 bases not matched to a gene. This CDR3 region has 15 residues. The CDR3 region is CASRRTSGGYDTQYF. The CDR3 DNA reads TGTGCCAGCAGAAGGACTAGCGGGGGGTATGATACGCAGTATTTT.

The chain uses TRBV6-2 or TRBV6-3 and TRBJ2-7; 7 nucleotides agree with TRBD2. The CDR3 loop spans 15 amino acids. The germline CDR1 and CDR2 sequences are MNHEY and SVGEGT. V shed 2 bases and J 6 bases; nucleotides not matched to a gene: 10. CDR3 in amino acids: CASSYQRTSLGEQYF. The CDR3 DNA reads TGTGCCAGCAGTTACCAAAGGACTAGTCTAGGCGAGCAGTACTTC.